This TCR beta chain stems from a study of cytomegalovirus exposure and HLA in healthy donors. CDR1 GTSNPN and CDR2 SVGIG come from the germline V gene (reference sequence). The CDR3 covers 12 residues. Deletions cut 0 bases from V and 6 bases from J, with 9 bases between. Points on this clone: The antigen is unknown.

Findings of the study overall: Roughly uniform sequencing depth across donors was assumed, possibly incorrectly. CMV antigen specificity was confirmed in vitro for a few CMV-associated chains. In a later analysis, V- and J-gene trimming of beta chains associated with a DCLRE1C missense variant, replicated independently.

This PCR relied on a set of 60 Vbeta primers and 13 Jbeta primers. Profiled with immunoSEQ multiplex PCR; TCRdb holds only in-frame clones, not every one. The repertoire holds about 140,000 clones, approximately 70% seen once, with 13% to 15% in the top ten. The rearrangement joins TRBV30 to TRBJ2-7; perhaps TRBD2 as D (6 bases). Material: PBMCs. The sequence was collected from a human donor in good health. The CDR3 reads CAWSVTGVEQYF. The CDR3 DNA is TGTGCCTGGAGTGTAACGGGGGTCGAGCAGTACTTC. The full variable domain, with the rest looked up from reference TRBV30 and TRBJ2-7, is SQTIHQWPATLVQPVGSPLSLECTVEGTSNPNLYWYRQAAGRGLQLLFYSVGIGQISSEVPQNLSASRPQDRQFILSSKKLLLSDSGFYLCAWSVTGVEQYFGPGTRLTVT.